The 5 T cell receptor beta chains listed next were all sequenced from one sample in a study of cytomegalovirus exposure and HLA in healthy donors. Amplification used 60 Vbeta primers and 13 Jbeta primers. Using immunoSEQ multiplex PCR, the repertoire was profiled, and TCRdb retains in-frame clones only, with some absent. Altogether roughly 120,000 clones are present, about three quarters being singletons, with the ten largest covering approximately 0.99%. Sequencing input: PBMCs. These receptors came from a woman aged 25-40 years in good health and CMV-seronegative.

J is TRBJ1-1 and V is TRBV6-5, with D maybe TRBD1 (5 bases). Trimming shortened V by 0 bases and J by 5 bases, and 10 bases separated the two germline ends. Per germline, CDR1 MNHEY and CDR2 SVGAGI. This CDR3 comprises 14 residues. The CDR3 region is CASSYSSSGTEAFF. The CDR3 DNA reads as TGTGCCAGCAGTTACTCTTCCTCAGGGACTGAAGCTTTCTTT.

The chain recombines TRBV10-3 with TRBJ2-2; weak D call: TRBD1 (5 bases). Germline V gene data show CDR1 as ENHRY and CDR2 as SYGVKD. This CDR3 contains 12 residues. V lost 8 bases to trimming and J lost 6 bases, with 10 bases between them. CDR3 sequence: CAIGAWAGELFF. Written as DNA, the CDR3 is TGTGCCATCGGGGCGTGGGCCGGGGAGCTGTTTTTT.

The chain links TRBV14 to TRBJ2-7; TRBD2 is a possible D gene (6 bases). V was cut by 4 bases and J by 0 bases, with 10 bases left in between. Per the germline V gene, CDR1 is SGHDN and CDR2 is FVKESK. CDR3 length equals 14 residues. CDR3 in DNA: TGTGCCAGCAGCCGCTGGGGGGTCTCCTACGAGCAGTACTTC. This sequence encodes CASSRWGVSYEQYF.

The V call is TRBV5-5, the J call TRBJ1-5; D is ambiguous. The CDR3 is made up of 16 amino acids. The V and J ends lost 1 base and 0 bases respectively, with 11 bases between them. Germline assignment: CDR1 SGHKS and CDR2 YYEKEE (reference sequence). CDR3 residues: CASSLLGGDSNQPQHF. CDR3 coding DNA: TGTGCCAGCAGCTTGCTCGGAGGAGATAGCAATCAGCCCCAGCATTTT.

The J gene is TRBJ2-5, the V gene TRBV6-1; 9 bases match TRBD1. CDR3 size: 14 residues. With V trimmed by 7 bases and J by 3 bases, 6 bases remained unmatched. Germline V gives CDR1 MNHNS, CDR2 SASEGT. The CDR3 region is CASKPWTGEETQYF. The CDR3 DNA sequence: TGTGCCAGCAAACCCTGGACAGGGGAAGAGACCCAGTACTTC.